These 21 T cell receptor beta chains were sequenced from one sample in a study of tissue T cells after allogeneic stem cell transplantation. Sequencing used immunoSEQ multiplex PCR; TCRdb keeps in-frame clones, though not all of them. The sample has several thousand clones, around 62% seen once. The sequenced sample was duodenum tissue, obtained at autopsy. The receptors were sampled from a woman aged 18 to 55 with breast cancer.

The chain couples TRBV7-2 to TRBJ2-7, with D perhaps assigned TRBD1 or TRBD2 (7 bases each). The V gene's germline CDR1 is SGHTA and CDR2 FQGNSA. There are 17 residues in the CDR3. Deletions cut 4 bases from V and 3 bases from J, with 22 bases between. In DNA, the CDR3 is TGTGCCAGCAGCTCGACAGGGCTAGCGGTAGAAGTCTACGAGCAGTACTTC. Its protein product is CASSSTGLAVEVYEQYF. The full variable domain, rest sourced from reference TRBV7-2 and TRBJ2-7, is GAGVSQSPSNKVTEKGKDVELRCDPISGHTALYWYRQSLGQGLEFLIYFQGNSAPDKSGLPSDRFSAERTGGSVSTLTIQRTQQEDSAVYLCASSSTGLAVEVYEQYFGPGTRLTVT.

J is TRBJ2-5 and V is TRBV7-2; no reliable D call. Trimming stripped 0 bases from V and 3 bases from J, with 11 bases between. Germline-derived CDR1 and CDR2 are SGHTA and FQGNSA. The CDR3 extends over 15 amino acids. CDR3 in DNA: TGTGCCAGCAGCTTAGCAGGGTCTCGGGAAGAGACCCAGTACTTC. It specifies CASSLAGSREETQYF.

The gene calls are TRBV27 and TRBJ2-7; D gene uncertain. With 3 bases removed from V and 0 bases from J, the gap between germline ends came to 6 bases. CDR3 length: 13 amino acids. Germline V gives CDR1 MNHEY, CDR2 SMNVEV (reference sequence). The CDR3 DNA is TGTGCCAGCAGTTTGATTTACTCCTACGAGCAGTACTTC. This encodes CASSLIYSYEQYF.

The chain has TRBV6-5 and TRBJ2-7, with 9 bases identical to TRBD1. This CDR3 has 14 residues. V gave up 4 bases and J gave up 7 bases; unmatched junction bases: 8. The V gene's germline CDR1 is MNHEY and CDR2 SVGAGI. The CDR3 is CASSLTGGAYEQYF. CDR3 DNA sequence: TGTGCCAGCAGTTTAACAGGGGGCGCGTATGAGCAGTACTTC.

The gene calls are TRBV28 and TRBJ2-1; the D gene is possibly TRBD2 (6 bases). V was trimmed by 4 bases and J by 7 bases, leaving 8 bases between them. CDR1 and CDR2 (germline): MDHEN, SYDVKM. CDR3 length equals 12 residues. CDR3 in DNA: TGTGCCAGCAGTTCGGGAGAAAATGAGCAGTTCTTC. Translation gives CASSSGENEQFF.

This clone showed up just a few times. CDR3 sequence (DNA): TGCGCCAGCAGCCAAGAAGGGACAGTTCTGTCGCGCGGCTACACCTTC. Protein sequence: CASSQEGTVLSRGYTF. The chain is built from TRBV4-1 and TRBJ1-2; TRBD1 aligns across 7 bases. The CDR3 has 16 residues. Germline V lookup: CDR1 MGHRA, CDR2 YSYEKL. Trimming took 0 bases from V and 8 from J; bases not matched to a gene: 12.

CDR3 amino acids: CASSSDRGTDTQYF. The DNA for the CDR3 is TGCGCCAGCAGTTCTGACAGAGGCACAGATACGCAGTATTTT. The J gene is TRBJ2-3, the V gene TRBV10-1; D possibly corresponds to TRBD1 (5 bases). The CDR3 runs to 14 residues. CDR1 is WNHNN and CDR2 is SYGVQD in the germline V gene (reference sequence). Trimming stripped 5 bases from V and 1 base from J, with 10 bases between.

CDR3 residues: CASSLVGGGQDGYTF. The CDR3 DNA is TGTGCCAGCAGCTTGGTTGGAGGGGGCCAGGATGGCTACACCTTC. The chain joins TRBV5-6 to TRBJ1-2; 7 nucleotides line up with TRBD1. The CDR3 runs 15 residues. Germline V lookup: CDR1 SGHDT, CDR2 YYEEEE. The V gene end was trimmed by 0 bases and the J gene end by 6 bases; junction bases not matched to a gene: 8.

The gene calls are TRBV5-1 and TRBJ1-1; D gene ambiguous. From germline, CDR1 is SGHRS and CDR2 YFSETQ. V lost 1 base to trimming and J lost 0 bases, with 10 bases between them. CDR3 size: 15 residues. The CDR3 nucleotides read TGCGCCAGCAGCTTGAGAGTAGGAGTGAACACTGAAGCTTTCTTT. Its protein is CASSLRVGVNTEAFF.

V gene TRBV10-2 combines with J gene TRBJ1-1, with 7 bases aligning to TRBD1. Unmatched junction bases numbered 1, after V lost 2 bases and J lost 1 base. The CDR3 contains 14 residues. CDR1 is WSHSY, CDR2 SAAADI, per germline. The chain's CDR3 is CASSERTGNTEAFF. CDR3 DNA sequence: TGCGCCAGCAGTGAGCGGACAGGGAACACTGAAGCTTTCTTT.

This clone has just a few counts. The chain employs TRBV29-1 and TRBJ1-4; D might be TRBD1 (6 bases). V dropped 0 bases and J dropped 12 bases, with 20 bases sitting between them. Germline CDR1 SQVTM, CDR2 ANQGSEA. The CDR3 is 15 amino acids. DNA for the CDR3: TGCAGCGTTGAAGATCGTGGAACCTACGAGGGGGAACTGTTTTTT. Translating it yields CSVEDRGTYEGELFF.

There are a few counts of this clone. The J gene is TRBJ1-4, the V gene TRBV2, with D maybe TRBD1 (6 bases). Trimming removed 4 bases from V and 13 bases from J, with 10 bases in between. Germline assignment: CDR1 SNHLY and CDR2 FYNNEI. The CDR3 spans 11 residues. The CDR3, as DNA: TGTGCCAGCAGTGGGGGGCTGGGACTGTTTTTT. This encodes CASSGGLGLFF.

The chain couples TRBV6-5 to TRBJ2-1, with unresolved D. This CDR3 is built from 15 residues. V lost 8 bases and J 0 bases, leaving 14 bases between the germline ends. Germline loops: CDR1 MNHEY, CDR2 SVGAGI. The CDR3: CASAYMSSSYNEQFF. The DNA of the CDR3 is TGTGCCAGCGCATACATGTCTAGCTCCTACAATGAGCAGTTCTTC.

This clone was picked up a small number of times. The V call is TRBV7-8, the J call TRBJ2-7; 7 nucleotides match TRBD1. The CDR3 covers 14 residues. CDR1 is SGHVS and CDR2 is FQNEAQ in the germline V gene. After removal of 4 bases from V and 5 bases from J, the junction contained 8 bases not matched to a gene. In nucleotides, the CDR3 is TGTGCCAGCAGCTCTTTGACAGGGTTAGACGAGCAGTACTTC. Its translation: CASSSLTGLDEQYF.

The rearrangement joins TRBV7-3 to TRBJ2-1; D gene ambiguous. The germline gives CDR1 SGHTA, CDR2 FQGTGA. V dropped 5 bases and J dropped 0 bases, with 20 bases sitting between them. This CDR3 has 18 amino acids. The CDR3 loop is CASSPNPLLQRSYNEQFF. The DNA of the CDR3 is TGTGCCAGCAGCCCTAACCCCCTACTTCAGCGCTCCTACAATGAGCAGTTCTTC.

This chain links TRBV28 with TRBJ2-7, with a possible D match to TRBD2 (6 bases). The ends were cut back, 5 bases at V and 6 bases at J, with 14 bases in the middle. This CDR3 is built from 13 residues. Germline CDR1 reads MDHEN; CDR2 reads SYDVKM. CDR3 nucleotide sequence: TGTGCCAGCAGTCAGGACTATTCTCTCGAGCAGTACTTC. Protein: CASSQDYSLEQYF. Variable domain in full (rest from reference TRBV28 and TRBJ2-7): DVKVTQSSRYLVKRTGEKVFLECVQDMDHENMFWYRQDPGLGLRLIYFSYDVKMKEKGDIPEGYSVSREKKERFSLILESASTNQTSMYLCASSQDYSLEQYFGPGTRLTVT.

DNA of the CDR3: TGTGCCAGCAGCGTAGGATCAAGCGGAACCACAGATACGCAGTATTTT. Its translation: CASSVGSSGTTDTQYF. The chain carries TRBV9 and TRBJ2-3; the D gene is possibly TRBD2 (5 bases). This CDR3 is 16 amino acids long. Trimming cost V 0 bases and J 2 bases, with 13 bases left between them. The V gene's germline CDR1 is SGDLS and CDR2 YYNGEE.

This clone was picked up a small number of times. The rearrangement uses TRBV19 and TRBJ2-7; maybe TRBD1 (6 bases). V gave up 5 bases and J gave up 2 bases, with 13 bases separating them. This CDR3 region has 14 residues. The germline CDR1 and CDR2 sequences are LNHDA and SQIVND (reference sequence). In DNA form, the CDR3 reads TGTGCCAGTAGTTTAGGACAGTCAACCTACGAGCAGTACTTC. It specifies CASSLGQSTYEQYF.

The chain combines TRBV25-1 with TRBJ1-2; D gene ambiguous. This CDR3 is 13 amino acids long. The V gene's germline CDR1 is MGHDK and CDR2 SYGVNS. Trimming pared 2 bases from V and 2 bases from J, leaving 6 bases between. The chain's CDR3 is CASSEIENYGYTF. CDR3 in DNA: TGTGCCAGCAGTGAAATTGAAAACTATGGCTACACCTTC.

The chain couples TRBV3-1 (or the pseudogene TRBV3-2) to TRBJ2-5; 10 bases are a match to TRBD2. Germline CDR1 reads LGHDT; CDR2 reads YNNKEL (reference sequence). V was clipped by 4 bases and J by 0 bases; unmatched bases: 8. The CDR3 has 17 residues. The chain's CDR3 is CASSPGPGLADQETQYF. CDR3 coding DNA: TGTGCCAGCAGCCCTGGTCCCGGACTAGCGGACCAAGAGACCCAGTACTTC.

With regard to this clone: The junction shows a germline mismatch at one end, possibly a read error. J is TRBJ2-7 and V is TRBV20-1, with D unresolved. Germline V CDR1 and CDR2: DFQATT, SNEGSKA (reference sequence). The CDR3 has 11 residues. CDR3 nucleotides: TGCAGTGCTAATATATTAACAAGCCGAGTCTTC. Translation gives CSANILTSRVF.